This TCR beta chain was recovered during a study of T cell changes during pregnancy in multiple sclerosis. The CDR3 has 14 amino acids. Germline CDR1 reads SGHAT; CDR2 reads FQNNGV. Trimming took 4 bases from V and 5 from J; bases not matched to a gene: 7. Data came from immunoSEQ multiplex PCR; TCRdb stores just in-frame clones and leaves some out. Among 30,000 to 40,000 clones listed, approximately 89% were seen once. The sample in question was CD4+ T cells from peripheral blood mononuclear cells, obtained after pregnancy. The TCR was taken from a female donor in good health, enrolled as a control in a pregnancy study. The gene calls are TRBV11-2 and TRBJ2-7; 8 positions agree with TRBD2. This CDR3 is CASSSWREEDEQYF. CDR3 DNA: TGTGCCAGCAGCTCGTGGCGGGAGGAGGACGAGCAGTACTTC. The full variable domain, with the rest looked up from reference TRBV11-2 and TRBJ2-7, is EAGVAQSPRYKIIEKRQSVAFWCNPISGHATLYWYQQILGQGPKLLIQFQNNGVVDDSQLPKDRFSAERLKGVDSTLKIQPAKLEDSAVYLCASSSWREEDEQYFGPGTRLTVT.